The TCR beta chain described here comes from a study of blood T cell repertoires in COVID-19 (dated by TCRdb to 2018 to 2020). Regarding the study in general: Samples covering the acute and convalescent phases of COVID-19 were provided by collaborators in the United States, Italy and Spain. The prospective study material was composed of cDNA or gDNA derived from T cells, B-cell-depleted T cells, or PBMCs. Subjects who had been exposed to COVID-19, were actively infected with it, or had recovered from it provided the deeply sampled blood TCRbeta repertoires that made up the dataset. The repertoires were released in a freely available public database meant as a resource for research on the immune response to SARS-CoV-2. Samples were obtained from the ongoing ImmuneRACE study (first 160 participants) and from 1,000 to 1,500 subjects provided by 6 global collaborators. A de-identified subject ID, COVID-19 status, age in years and sex were almost always included in the sample metadata. Where available, HLA class I and class II types were taken from metadata supplied by the sample provider and were not determined by assay-based typing. The paper as a whole reports these results and caveats: The quantity of clinical and demographic metadata differed by source and by participant and was supplied without curation.

Concerning this clone itself: Its cognate antigen has yet to be identified. The record has no base qualities; no much larger clone is one base away.

Each collaborating institution followed its own protocols to collect whole blood in K2EDTA tubes. For TCRbeta analysis, collaborators shipped samples as frozen whole blood, isolated PBMCs, or DNA extracted from either of those sample types. TCRbeta CDR3 regions were amplified from genomic DNA using the immunoSEQ Assay, a bias-controlled multiplex PCR. In the source study's methods: The number of nucleated cells in each sample was estimated from the amplification of reference gene primers within the assay. To quantify the absolute abundance of each unique TCRbeta CDR3 rearrangement, sequence reads were collapsed and filtered. Productive Simpson clonality was computed per sample as the square root of Simpson's diversity index over productive rearrangements. The table comes from immuneACCESS by way of TCRdb, which keeps in-frame sequences with V and J called. Part of the clones is missing from these tables; in studies checked, under half for an unresolved V gene and the rest for unknown reasons. From that table come the V and J calls and clone size; the DNA was used to work out D and trimming. This sample has 150,000 to 200,000 clones in its table, and roughly four fifths of those were observed once. About 7% of the sample rests with the top ten.

At the junction V is shortened by 3 bases and J by 0 bases, with 8 bases in between. Inclusive of the bounding cysteine and phenylalanine, the CDR3 is 14 residues long. Left in the record is the CDR3 DNA by itself, 42 bases read in frame from the first base. In the germline V gene, CDR1 corresponds to SQVTM and CDR2 to ANQGSEA. This receptor was obtained from a human donor in a cohort sampled during active COVID-19. What was sequenced was peripheral blood. The chain joins TRBV29-1 to TRBJ1-4; the D gene is perhaps TRBD1, on 5 matching bases. The nucleotides are TGCAGCGTTGAGGAGACAGCAACTAATGAAAAACTGTTTTTT. The translation is CSVEETATNEKLFF. Reference TRBV29-1 and TRBJ1-4 proteins supply the regions before and after the CDR3; the full variable domain is: SAVISQKPSRDICQRGTSLTIQCQVDSQVTMMFWYRQQPGQSLTLIATANQGSEATYESGFVIDKFPISRPNLTFSTLTVSNMSPEDSSIYLCSVEETATNEKLFFGSGTQLSVL.